This TCR beta chain was obtained from a study of blood T cell repertoires in COVID-19. Across the whole study: Material from acute and convalescent COVID-19 was sourced from the United States, Italy and Spain. Nucleic acid was either cDNA or gDNA, and it came from T cells, B-cell-depleted T cells, or PBMCs.

Using immunoSEQ multiplex PCR, the repertoire was profiled, and TCRdb retains in-frame clones only, with some absent. In the table there are a few hundred thousand clones, approximately 90% of which are singletons. Trimming at V came to 5 bases and at J to 6 bases, leaving 1 base not matched to a gene. CDR1 is GTSNPN, CDR2 SVGIG, per germline (reference sequence). The CDR3 totals 13 residues. The receptor was derived from a woman aged 18-35 years who had recovered from COVID-19. The sample comprised PBMCs or T cells enriched from blood (not recorded which). The chain joins TRBV30 to TRBJ1-6; 10 bases agree with TRBD1. The CDR3 DNA follows: TGTGCCTGGGGGGACAGGGGTAATTCACCCCTCCACTTT. This encodes CAWGDRGNSPLHF.